The clone carrying this T cell receptor beta chain appeared a few times. Only in-frame clones appear in the TCRdb table, and some are missing; sequencing was by immunoSEQ multiplex PCR. The sample gives more than 120,000 clones, around 90% of which show up once; about 1.5% is in the top ten. These data are taken from a study of blood T cell repertoires in COVID-19. Overall study: Samples representing acute and convalescent COVID-19 were sourced from the United States, Italy and Spain.

Germline loops: CDR1 SQVTM, CDR2 ANQGSEA. Trimming removed 5 bases at V and 5 bases at J, with 10 bases between. The CDR3 spans 11 residues. This TCR was recovered from a human donor in a cohort sampled during active COVID-19. Sequencing was performed on peripheral blood. The V gene is TRBV29-1, the J gene TRBJ2-7, with D tentatively TRBD2 (5 bases). The CDR3 DNA sequence: TGCAGCGTTCTTAGTAGCGACGAGCAGTACTTC. Translating gives CSVLSSDEQYF.